One and the same sample provided the 30 T cell receptor beta chains below, sequenced in a study of blood T cell repertoires in COVID-19 (dated by TCRdb to between 2020 and 2021). Library preparation was by the immunoSEQ multiplex PCR assay. TCRdb mirrors the immuneACCESS table, restricted to in-frame sequences. Some clones are absent from its copies; in checked studies, under half trace to an unresolved V gene, and the reason for the others is unknown. This sample gives roughly 60,000 clones in total; around 90% of them show up just once. The ten largest make up roughly 5.2% of the sample. Sample: peripheral blood. The receptor source for this set is a human donor in a cohort sampled during active COVID-19.

The V and J genes are TRBV7-6 and TRBJ2-7, with 15 bases that match TRBD2. CDR1 and CDR2 from the germline V gene are SGHVS and FNYEAQ. V gave up 1 base and J gave up 4 bases; unmatched junction bases: 2. CDR3 length: 16 residues. CDR3 sequence (DNA): TGTGCCAGCAGCTTAGGGGGGACTAGCGGGAGGTACGAGCAGTACTTC. It encodes CASSLGGTSGRYEQYF.

This clone has only one observation. At one of its ends the junction is not consistent with the germline gene, which may arise from a read error. This sequence joins TRBV18 and TRBJ2-2; D might be TRBD1 (5 bases). The CDR3 totals 15 residues. The V gene's germline CDR1 is KGHSH and CDR2 LQKENI. The CDR3 region is CASSQGATKTGELFF. The CDR3 DNA sequence: TGTGCCAGCTCTCAGGGTGCAACGAAAACCGGGGAGCTGTTTTTT. Full variable domain (outside the CDR3, taken from reference TRBV18 and TRBJ2-2): NAGVMQNPRHLVRRRGQEARLRCSPMKGHSHVYWYRQLPEEGLKFMVYLQKENIIDESGMPKERFSAEFPKEGPSILRIQQVVRGDSAAYFCASSQGATKTGELFFGEGSRLTVL.

The chain joins TRBV6-6 to TRBJ1-5, with 10 bases aligning to TRBD1. Germline lookup yields CDR1 MNHNY and CDR2 SVGAGI (reference sequence). Losses at the gene ends were 6 bases for V and 6 bases for J; bases not matched to a gene: 5. The CDR3 contains 14 residues. For the CDR3, the DNA is TGTGCCAGCAGGGTGGACAGGGGGGGTCAGCCCCAGCATTTT. Residues: CASRVDRGGQPQHF.

The V and J genes are TRBV28 and TRBJ2-1, with D perhaps matching TRBD2 (6 bases). The CDR3 is 16 amino acids. CDR1 MDHEN and CDR2 SYDVKM come from the germline V gene. The ends were cut back, 2 bases at V and 5 bases at J, with 16 bases in the middle. The CDR3 is CASSLRSLGGDNEQFF. CDR3 sequence (DNA): TGTGCCAGCAGTTTACGCAGTCTGGGAGGAGACAATGAGCAGTTCTTC. The full variable domain, in which reference TRBV28 and TRBJ2-1 provide the parts outside the CDR3, is DVKVTQSSRYLVKRTGEKVFLECVQDMDHENMFWYRQDPGLGLRLIYFSYDVKMKEKGDIPEGYSVSREKKERFSLILESASTNQTSMYLCASSLRSLGGDNEQFFGPGTRLTVL.

J is TRBJ2-1 and V is TRBV18; 9 positions match TRBD2. Losses at the gene ends were 3 bases for V and 6 bases for J; bases not matched to a gene: 9. CDR3 length equals 16 residues. Germline V gene data show CDR1 as KGHSH and CDR2 as LQKENI. CDR3 in amino acids: CASSPDAAGGTNEQFF. CDR3 DNA sequence: TGTGCCAGCTCACCCGACGCAGCGGGGGGAACCAATGAGCAGTTCTTC.

This sequence joins TRBV5-1 and TRBJ1-2; D is possibly TRBD1 (5 bases). The CDR3 runs to 13 residues. Trimming removed 0 bases at V and 5 bases at J, with 8 bases between. CDR1 is SGHRS and CDR2 is YFSETQ in the germline V gene. CDR3 region: CASSLGRQYGYTF. The CDR3 DNA is TGCGCCAGCAGCTTGGGGAGACAGTATGGCTACACCTTC.

J is TRBJ1-2 and V is TRBV6-5; TRBD1 might be the D (5 bases). From germline, CDR1 is MNHEY and CDR2 SVGAGI. This CDR3 has 14 amino acids. V lost 2 bases and J lost 3, with 10 bases in between. The CDR3 sequence: CASSYGGGDYGYTF. The CDR3 DNA reads as TGTGCCAGCAGTTACGGGGGAGGGGACTATGGCTACACCTTC.

The rearrangement uses TRBV11-3 and TRBJ2-3, with TRBD2 matching over 8 bases. This CDR3 comprises 16 residues. Germline assignment: CDR1 SGHNT and CDR2 YENEEA. V lost 5 bases and J lost 0; bases outside the gene matches: 7. CDR3 DNA sequence: TGTGCCAGCAGCCCTCGGACTAGCTCCAGCACAGATACGCAGTATTTT. Translated, it gives CASSPRTSSSTDTQYF.

This clone has only one observation. The rearrangement joins TRBV2 to TRBJ1-1; maybe TRBD1 (5 bases). V was pared by 8 bases and J by 8 bases, with 15 bases between. Germline CDR1 and CDR2: SNHLY and FYNNEI. This CDR3 has 12 amino acids. CDR3 residues: CASGAQLREAFF. DNA for the CDR3: TGTGCCAGCGGGGCACAACTCAGGGAAGCTTTCTTT.

The chain combines TRBV11-3 with TRBJ2-6; D is possibly TRBD1 (6 bases). CDR3 length equals 20 residues. The germline gives CDR1 SGHNT, CDR2 YENEEA. V lost 0 bases and J 0 bases, leaving 18 bases between the germline ends. CDR3 sequence (DNA): TGTGCCAGCAGCTTAGAGGGGTGGGGCAGGGGATACTCTGGGGCCAACGTCCTGACTTTC. Protein sequence: CASSLEGWGRGYSGANVLTF.

The chain combines TRBV19 with TRBJ2-3; tentatively, D is TRBD2 (5 bases). This CDR3 has 15 residues. Trimming removed 5 bases at V and 6 bases at J, with 18 bases between. Germline V CDR1 and CDR2: LNHDA, SQIVND (reference sequence). The CDR3 is CASSVTSLDGDTQYF. The CDR3 DNA follows: TGTGCCAGTAGTGTAACTAGTTTGGATGGGGATACGCAGTATTTT.

The chain recombines TRBV4-1 with TRBJ1-2, with unresolved D. The CDR3 length is 16 residues. Trimming stripped 1 base from V and 4 bases from J, with 16 bases between. Germline lookup yields CDR1 MGHRA and CDR2 YSYEKL. The CDR3 DNA reads TGCGCCAGCAGCCAAGTTGGTCCGGTGTCAGGCTATGGCTACACCTTC. Translated, it gives CASSQVGPVSGYGYTF.

This rearrangement joins TRBV4-3 to TRBJ2-5; D is undetermined. In germline, CDR1 is LGHNA, CDR2 YSLEER. This CDR3 is 14 amino acids long. V was cut by 0 bases and J by 4 bases, with 9 bases left in between. CDR3 sequence reads: CASSQEGPGETQYF. CDR3 DNA sequence: TGCGCCAGCAGCCAAGAGGGCCCCGGAGAGACCCAGTACTTC.

This rearrangement joins TRBV10-3 to TRBJ1-5; TRBD1 agrees at 8 bases. Germline V gene sequence: CDR1 ENHRY, CDR2 SYGVKD. Trimming took 8 bases from V and 5 from J; bases not matched to a gene: 5. The CDR3 is 13 residues long. This CDR3 is CAIRDRLDQPQHF. CDR3 DNA: TGTGCCATCCGGGACAGGCTGGATCAGCCCCAGCATTTT.

The rearrangement links TRBV30 to TRBJ2-7; 7 bases agree with TRBD1. The germline CDR1 and CDR2 sequences are GTSNPN and SVGIG (reference sequence). After removal of 8 bases from V and 3 bases from J, the junction contained 10 bases not matched to a gene. The CDR3 spans 13 residues. The CDR3, as DNA: TGTGCCGGCTCACAGGGGACAAACTACGAGCAGTACTTC. Translating it yields CAGSQGTNYEQYF.

This chain connects TRBV9 to TRBJ2-5; tentative D call: TRBD2 (6 bases). The CDR3 length is 14 residues. CDR1 is SGDLS and CDR2 is YYNGEE in the germline V gene. Deletions cut 0 bases from V and 4 bases from J, with 10 bases between. The CDR3 loop reads CASSVEGLGETQYF. In DNA, the CDR3 is TGTGCCAGCAGCGTAGAGGGACTGGGAGAGACCCAGTACTTC.

This clone has a handful of counts. The gene calls are TRBV3-1 (or the pseudogene TRBV3-2) and TRBJ2-5, with a possible D match to TRBD1 (8 bases). CDR3 size: 14 residues. Germline loops: CDR1 LGHDT, CDR2 YNNKEL (reference sequence). V lost 4 bases and J 5 bases, leaving 14 bases between the germline ends. CDR3 bases: TGTGCCAGCAGCCTCGACAGGGGAGGGGAGACCCAGTACTTC. Its protein product is CASSLDRGGETQYF.

V is TRBV4-1 and J is TRBJ1-2; D may be TRBD1 (6 bases). The germline V gene has CDR1 MGHRA and CDR2 YSYEKL. Trimming shortened V by 1 base and J by 0 bases, and 9 bases separated the two germline ends. This CDR3 spans 15 amino acids. The CDR3 coding sequence is TGCGCCAGCAGCCAAGCAGGGGAAGCTAACTATGGCTACACCTTC. Its translation: CASSQAGEANYGYTF.

In this sample, this clone turned up a few times. The chain couples TRBV7-9 to TRBJ1-2; tentative D call: TRBD1 (5 bases). The germline V gene encodes CDR1 SEHNR and CDR2 FQNEAQ (reference sequence). This CDR3 has 13 amino acids. Trimming cost V 6 bases and J 6 bases, with 14 bases left between them. CDR3 in amino acids: CASSLTDYHGYTF. The CDR3 DNA is TGTGCCAGCAGTTTGACAGATTATCATGGCTACACCTTC.

This sequence joins TRBV3-1 (or the pseudogene TRBV3-2) and TRBJ1-1; D uncertain. Germline V lookup: CDR1 LGHDT, CDR2 YNNKEL (reference sequence). The length of the CDR3 is 15 residues. Trimming left V 0 bases short and J 6 bases short, with 14 bases between. The CDR3, as DNA: TGTGCCAGCAGCCAAGATCTCACGGCGGGTTCTGAAGCTTTCTTT. Translated: CASSQDLTAGSEAFF.

The chain recombines TRBV30 with TRBJ1-6; 8 bases agree with TRBD1. CDR1 is GTSNPN, CDR2 SVGIG, per germline (reference sequence). The junction had 4 bases not matched to a gene; V was cut back by 7 bases and J by 8 bases. This CDR3 is 12 amino acids long. In nucleotides, the CDR3 is TGTGCCTTGGACAGGGACGATTCACCCCTCCACTTT. Encoded protein: CALDRDDSPLHF.

V and J are TRBV15 and TRBJ2-5; D perhaps matches TRBD2 (6 bases). This CDR3 comprises 14 residues. Trimming cost V 3 bases and J 4 bases, with 12 bases left between them. The germline V gene has CDR1 LNHNV and CDR2 YYDKDF (reference sequence). This CDR3 reads CATSSRGGGETQYF. The CDR3 DNA sequence: TGTGCCACCAGCAGTCGTGGGGGAGGAGAGACCCAGTACTTC.

V and J are TRBV15 and TRBJ2-1; the match to TRBD1 covers 9 bases. The CDR3 has 15 amino acids. CDR1 is LNHNV and CDR2 is YYDKDF in the germline V gene (reference sequence). Trimming took 7 bases from V and 7 from J; bases not matched to a gene: 11. The CDR3 region is CATTPGQGSWNEQFF. CDR3 nucleotides: TGTGCCACCACCCCGGGACAGGGAAGTTGGAATGAGCAGTTCTTC.

The chain links TRBV28 to TRBJ2-5; D might be TRBD1 (5 bases). The CDR3 has 13 amino acids. Germline CDR1 reads MDHEN; CDR2 reads SYDVKM. Trimming left V 6 bases short and J 2 bases short, with 10 bases between. The CDR3 sequence is CASRLRVQETQYF. The CDR3 region has the DNA TGTGCCAGCAGGCTCAGGGTTCAAGAGACCCAGTACTTC. Looking up the rest from reference TRBV28 and TRBJ2-5 gives the full variable domain: DVKVTQSSRYLVKRTGEKVFLECVQDMDHENMFWYRQDPGLGLRLIYFSYDVKMKEKGDIPEGYSVSREKKERFSLILESASTNQTSMYLCASRLRVQETQYFGPGTRLLVL.

The CDR3 region is CASSPTRNTGELFF. Here the CDR3 DNA reads TGTGCCAGTAGCCCAACCAGGAACACCGGGGAGCTGTTTTTT. The V gene is TRBV19, the J gene TRBJ2-2; no firm D call. The CDR3 sequence is 14 residues long. Germline V CDR1 and CDR2: LNHDA, SQIVND (reference sequence). V was cut by 6 bases and J by 1 base, with 9 bases left in between. Complete variable domain (other parts from reference TRBV19 and TRBJ2-2): DGGITQSPKYLFRKEGQNVTLSCEQNLNHDAMYWYRQDPGQGLRLIYYSQIVNDFQKGDIAEGYSVSREKKESFPLTVTSAQKNPTAFYLCASSPTRNTGELFFGEGSRLTVL.

This sequence joins TRBV6-5 and TRBJ1-3; TRBD1 aligns across 7 bases. With V trimmed by 11 bases and J by 0 bases, 7 bases remained unmatched. Germline V gene lookup returns CDR1 MNHEY and CDR2 SVGAGI. CDR3 length equals 14 residues. In nucleotides, the CDR3 is TGTGCCGCAAGGACAGGCGCCTCTGGAAACACCATATATTTT. This encodes CAARTGASGNTIYF.

This clone was seen just once. The rearrangement links TRBV19 to TRBJ1-1; D remains ambiguous. In germline, CDR1 is LNHDA, CDR2 SQIVND (reference sequence). V gave up 7 bases and J gave up 7 bases, with 16 bases separating them. The CDR3 consists of 13 residues. The CDR3 reads CASTTDFTNEAFF. DNA for the CDR3: TGTGCCAGTACCACCGACTTCACTAATGAAGCTTTCTTT. Variable domain in full (rest from reference TRBV19 and TRBJ1-1): DGGITQSPKYLFRKEGQNVTLSCEQNLNHDAMYWYRQDPGQGLRLIYYSQIVNDFQKGDIAEGYSVSREKKESFPLTVTSAQKNPTAFYLCASTTDFTNEAFFGQGTRLTVV.

This chain connects TRBV7-2 to TRBJ1-6; D unclear. Trimming cost V 1 base and J 9 bases, with 13 bases left between them. CDR1 and CDR2 (germline): SGHTA, FQGNSA. The CDR3 has 15 residues. CDR3 in DNA: TGTGCCAGCAGCTTAGTGGGCGTCGAGGGTTCACCCCTCCACTTT. This codes for CASSLVGVEGSPLHF.

This clone was observed a single time. The chain employs TRBV7-6 and TRBJ2-6, with D hard to call. CDR3 length: 15 amino acids. Trimming pared 2 bases from V and 3 bases from J, leaving 8 bases between. Germline CDR1 SGHVS, CDR2 FNYEAQ. Written as DNA, the CDR3 is TGTGCCAGCAGCTTACGGTTAATTGGGGCCAACGTCCTGACTTTC. It is translated as CASSLRLIGANVLTF.

The V gene is TRBV19, the J gene TRBJ2-1, with D perhaps TRBD2 (6 bases). The germline V gene has CDR1 LNHDA and CDR2 SQIVND (reference sequence). The ends were cut back, 4 bases at V and 12 bases at J, with 16 bases in the middle. CDR3 length: 13 amino acids. This CDR3 is CASSSVGGTGQFF. The DNA for the CDR3 is TGTGCCAGTAGTAGTGTTGGGGGGACTGGGCAGTTCTTC.